The 18 T cell receptor beta chains in this list originate from one sample, sequenced in a study of T cell responses to AZD1222 COVID-19 vaccine. Only in-frame clones appear in the TCRdb table, and some are missing; sequencing was by immunoSEQ multiplex PCR. The table shows more than 35,000 clones, with roughly 78% occurring only once. This sample comprised peripheral blood, obtained 28 days after the second dose of the MenACWY control vaccine. All receptors derive from an adult who received the MenACWY meningococcal vaccine as a control.

The V and J genes are TRBV7-9 and TRBJ1-2; D perhaps matches TRBD1 (5 bases). There are 16 residues in the CDR3. Germline CDR1 reads SEHNR; CDR2 reads FQNEAQ (reference sequence). V gave up 6 bases and J gave up 3 bases, with 20 bases separating them. The CDR3 coding sequence is TGTGCCAGCAGTCCTCACCGGGGAGGGGCCGACTATGGCTACACCTTC. Protein product: CASSPHRGGADYGYTF.

Notes on this clone: The limits of the CDR3 on the DNA are not certain, so only TCRdb's listed CDR3 is given. The CDR3 protein is CASRLVGVGNQPQHF. The rearrangement joins TRBV12-2 to TRBJ1-5; the D call of TRBD1 is as the table states it, not checked on the DNA. TRBV12-2 is classified as a pseudogene. The CDR3 contains 15 residues when both ends are counted.

This chain uses TRBV5-6 with TRBJ1-4; TRBD1 is a possible D gene (6 bases). In germline, CDR1 is SGHDT, CDR2 YYEEEE. V lost 1 base, J lost 5 bases, and 9 bases lay in between. The CDR3 extends over 14 amino acids. Written as DNA, the CDR3 is TGTGCCAGCAGCTTGAGGGGGGTCAATGAAAAACTGTTTTTT. This codes for CASSLRGVNEKLFF.

The CDR3 sequence: CASSQEEAGYGYTF. The DNA of the CDR3 is TGCGCCAGCAGCCAAGAGGAGGCCGGCTATGGCTACACCTTC. The rearrangement joins TRBV4-1 to TRBJ1-2; D is uncertain. Germline assignment: CDR1 MGHRA and CDR2 YSYEKL. The V and J ends lost 0 bases and 4 bases respectively, with 9 bases between them. This CDR3 is built from 14 residues.

This clone was seen more than once but under ten times. The chain is built from TRBV4-1 and TRBJ1-1; no reliable D call. From germline, CDR1 is MGHRA and CDR2 YSYEKL. This CDR3 contains 13 residues. The V and J ends lost 0 bases and 4 bases respectively, with 6 bases between them. CDR3 sequence: CASSQDPTTEAFF. CDR3 nucleotides: TGCGCCAGCAGCCAAGATCCGACCACTGAAGCTTTCTTT.

The rearrangement uses TRBV6-5 and TRBJ1-2, with D unresolved. The CDR3 has 12 amino acids. Germline CDR1 reads MNHEY; CDR2 reads SVGAGI. V gave up 4 bases and J gave up 9 bases, with 12 bases separating them. CDR3 DNA sequence: TGTGCCAGCAGTTTATCCCCCGGGAGCTACACCTTC. Its protein product is CASSLSPGSYTF.

This CDR3 is CASSPQTWQQEQETQYF. The DNA of the CDR3 is TGTGCCAGCAGCCCCCAAACATGGCAGCAGGAACAAGAGACCCAGTACTTC. V gene TRBV11-2 combines with J gene TRBJ2-5; D gene unclear. V was cut by 5 bases and J by 2 bases, with 21 bases left in between. The V gene's germline CDR1 is SGHAT and CDR2 FQNNGV. This CDR3 has 17 residues.

This chain joins TRBV6-5 and TRBJ1-6; D remains unclear. The CDR3 consists of 16 residues. Germline assignment: CDR1 MNHEY and CDR2 SVGAGI. Trimming pared 2 bases from V and 4 bases from J, leaving 12 bases between. The CDR3 loop reads CASSYGENRYNSPLHF. CDR3 in DNA: TGTGCCAGCAGTTACGGGGAGAATCGGTATAATTCACCCCTCCACTTT.

V gene TRBV30 combines with J gene TRBJ1-1; tentative D call: TRBD1 (5 bases). The germline gives CDR1 GTSNPN, CDR2 SVGIG (reference sequence). Trimming cost V 2 bases and J 7 bases, with 14 bases left between them. The CDR3 consists of 13 residues. CDR3 protein: CAWSTGTKGEAFF. In DNA form, the CDR3 reads TGTGCCTGGAGTACCGGGACGAAGGGTGAAGCTTTCTTT. Combining the CDR3 with reference TRBV30 and TRBJ1-1 gives the whole variable domain SQTIHQWPATLVQPVGSPLSLECTVEGTSNPNLYWYRQAAGRGLQLLFYSVGIGQISSEVPQNLSASRPQDRQFILSSKKLLLSDSGFYLCAWSTGTKGEAFFGQGTRLTVV.

The CDR3 sequence: CASSGGVAGDYEQYF. The CDR3 DNA reads TGTGCCAGCAGCGGGGGGGTAGCGGGAGACTACGAGCAGTACTTC. The V call is TRBV5-4, the J call TRBJ2-7; 9 bases are a match to TRBD2. J lost 3 bases, V lost 4 bases, and 8 bases had no gene match. The germline V gene encodes CDR1 SGHNT and CDR2 YYREEE (reference sequence). This CDR3 contains 15 residues.

This clone came up once. The chain employs TRBV2 and TRBJ1-2; no clear D. CDR1 and CDR2 (germline): SNHLY, FYNNEI. Trimming shortened V by 3 bases and J by 0 bases, and 14 bases separated the two germline ends. The CDR3 is 16 residues long. For the CDR3, the DNA is TGTGCCAGCAGTGACCTGTCTTCAGGAGCTAACTATGGCTACACCTTC. Encoded protein: CASSDLSSGANYGYTF.

V usage is TRBV15 and J usage is TRBJ1-5; 7 nucleotides align to TRBD1. The J segment lost 3 bases and the V segment lost 0 bases, leaving 8 bases of the junction unmatched. Per the germline V gene, CDR1 is LNHNV and CDR2 is YYDKDF (reference sequence). This CDR3 spans 17 amino acids. The CDR3, as DNA: TGTGCCACCAGCAGAGACACCCAGGGGGTGATCAATCAGCCCCAGCATTTT. Protein product: CATSRDTQGVINQPQHF.

J is TRBJ2-2 and V is TRBV5-8; D is possibly TRBD2 (6 bases). CDR3 length: 16 amino acids. Trimming left V 4 bases short and J 1 base short, with 14 bases between. The germline V gene has CDR1 SGHTS and CDR2 YDEGEE. The CDR3, as DNA: TGTGCCAGCAGCATGGGACTTTCGATGAACACCGGGGAGCTGTTTTTT. Protein product: CASSMGLSMNTGELFF.

DNA for the CDR3: TGTGCCAGCAGCCCCCTAGCGGGAGTGGGTACGCAGTATTTT. The encoded protein is CASSPLAGVGTQYF. The genes are TRBV3-1 (or the pseudogene TRBV3-2) and TRBJ2-3; 10 positions match TRBD2. The ends lost 4 bases at V and 8 bases at J; junction bases unmatched: 6. Germline values: CDR1 LGHDT, CDR2 YNNKEL (reference sequence). CDR3 length: 14 amino acids.

The V and J genes are TRBV7-6 and TRBJ1-3, with D tentatively TRBD1 (6 bases). Trimming took 1 base from V and 0 from J, leaving 16 bases between them. The germline gives CDR1 SGHVS, CDR2 FNYEAQ. The CDR3 sequence is 18 residues long. CDR3 DNA sequence: TGTGCCAGCAGCTTAGGGGTCCGGCCAGGGGCCTCTGGAAACACCATATATTTT. This gives the protein CASSLGVRPGASGNTIYF.

The chain links TRBV4-1 to TRBJ2-1, with 8 bases identical to TRBD2. V trimming: 0 bases; J trimming: 0 bases; junction bases outside the gene matches: 10. Germline V gene lookup returns CDR1 MGHRA and CDR2 YSYEKL. CDR3 length: 19 residues. CDR3 region: CASSQDPPLAVSSYNEQFF. CDR3 in DNA: TGCGCCAGCAGCCAAGATCCCCCACTAGCGGTCAGCTCCTACAATGAGCAGTTCTTC.

This clone came up once. V and J are TRBV20-1 and TRBJ1-1; tentative D call: TRBD1 (5 bases). Deletions cut 6 bases from V and 10 bases from J, with 12 bases between. This CDR3 is 10 amino acids long. Germline CDR1 reads DFQATT; CDR2 reads SNEGSKA (reference sequence). CDR3 residues: CSALRDRAFF. CDR3 coding DNA: TGCAGTGCCCTTAGGGACCGAGCTTTCTTT.

This chain connects TRBV25-1 to TRBJ2-5; D possibly corresponds to TRBD1 (5 bases). The CDR3 runs to 13 residues. The V end lost 3 bases, the J end lost 5 bases, and 10 bases lay between the germline ends. Germline V gene lookup returns CDR1 MGHDK and CDR2 SYGVNS. The CDR3 sequence is CASSDPGQETQYF. CDR3 coding DNA: TGTGCCAGCAGTGACCCAGGGCAGGAGACCCAGTACTTC.